This T cell receptor beta chain was identified during a study of blood T cells in healthy people across ages. V was shortened by 8 bases and J by 9 bases, with 16 bases between the two germline ends. Germline CDR1 reads MNHEY; CDR2 reads SMNVEV (reference sequence). The CDR3 loop spans 12 amino acids. Together with a sample-barcoded 5' primer, a J-beta primer mix was included in a second PCR lasting roughly 7 to 11 cycles. All samples yielded 2.5 million or more CDR3-containing paired-end reads. TCRdb reprocessed the 5' RACE reads with MiXCR, giving one entry per CDR3 protein. Of roughly 2 million distinct CDR3 sequences in the sample, 40% to 55% were seen once. Each donor was a healthy Caucasian individual from Russia, aged roughly 6 to 90. Peripheral blood, approximately 10 milliliters per donor, was collected.

J is TRBJ1-1 and V is TRBV27, with D perhaps TRBD1 (5 bases). The TCR was taken from a woman aged 40 to 55 in good health. Sequencing used blood. The CDR3 DNA reads TGTGCCAGCGGCGGGGGGGGTCGGAAAGCTTTCTTT. It translates to CASGGGGRKAFF.